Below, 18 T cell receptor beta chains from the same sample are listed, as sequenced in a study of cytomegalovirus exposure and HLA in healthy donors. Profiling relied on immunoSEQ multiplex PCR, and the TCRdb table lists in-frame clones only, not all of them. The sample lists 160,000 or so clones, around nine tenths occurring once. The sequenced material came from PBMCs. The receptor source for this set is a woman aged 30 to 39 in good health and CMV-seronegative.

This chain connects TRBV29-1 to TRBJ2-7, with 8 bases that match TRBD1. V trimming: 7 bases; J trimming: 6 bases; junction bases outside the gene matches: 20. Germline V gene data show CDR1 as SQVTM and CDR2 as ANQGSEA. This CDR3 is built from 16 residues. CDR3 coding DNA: TGCAGCGCTTCAGACACAGGGGGAAGTCTACTCGGCGAGCAGTACTTC. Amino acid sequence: CSASDTGGSLLGEQYF.

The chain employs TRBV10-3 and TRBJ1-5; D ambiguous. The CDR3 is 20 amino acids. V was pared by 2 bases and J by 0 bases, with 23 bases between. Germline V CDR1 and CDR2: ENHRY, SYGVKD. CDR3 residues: CAISELANLPGLSSNQPQHF. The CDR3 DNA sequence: TGTGCCATCAGTGAGCTCGCAAATTTACCGGGGTTATCTAGCAATCAGCCCCAGCATTTT.

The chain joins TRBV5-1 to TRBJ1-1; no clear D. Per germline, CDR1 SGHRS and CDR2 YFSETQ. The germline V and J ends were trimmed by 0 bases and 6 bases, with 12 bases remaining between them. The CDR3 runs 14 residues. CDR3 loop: CASSLAFPGAEAFF. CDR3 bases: TGCGCCAGCAGCTTGGCCTTTCCCGGGGCTGAAGCTTTCTTT.

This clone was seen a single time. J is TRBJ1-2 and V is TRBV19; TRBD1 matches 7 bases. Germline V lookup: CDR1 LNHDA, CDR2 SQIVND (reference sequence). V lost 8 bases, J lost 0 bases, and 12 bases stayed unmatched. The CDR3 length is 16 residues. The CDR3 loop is CASRHSGQAANYGYTF. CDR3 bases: TGTGCCAGTCGACATTCTGGACAGGCAGCTAACTATGGCTACACCTTC.

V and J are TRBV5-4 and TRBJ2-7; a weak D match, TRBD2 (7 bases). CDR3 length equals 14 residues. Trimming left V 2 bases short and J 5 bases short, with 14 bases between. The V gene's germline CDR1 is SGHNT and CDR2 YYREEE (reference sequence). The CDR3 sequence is CASSFARGGNEQYF. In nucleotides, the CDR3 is TGTGCCAGCAGCTTTGCCAGGGGAGGGAACGAGCAGTACTTC.

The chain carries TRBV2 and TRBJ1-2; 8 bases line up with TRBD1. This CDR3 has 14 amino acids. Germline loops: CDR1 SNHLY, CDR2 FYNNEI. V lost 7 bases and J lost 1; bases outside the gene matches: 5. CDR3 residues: CASNYRGSNYGYTF. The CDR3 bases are TGTGCCAGCAATTACAGGGGGAGTAACTATGGCTACACCTTC. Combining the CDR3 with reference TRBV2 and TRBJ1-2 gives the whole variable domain EPEVTQTPSHQVTQMGQEVILRCVPISNHLYFYWYRQILGQKVEFLVSFYNNEISEKSEIFDDQFSVERPDGSNFTLKIRSTKLEDSAMYFCASNYRGSNYGYTFGSGTRLTVV.

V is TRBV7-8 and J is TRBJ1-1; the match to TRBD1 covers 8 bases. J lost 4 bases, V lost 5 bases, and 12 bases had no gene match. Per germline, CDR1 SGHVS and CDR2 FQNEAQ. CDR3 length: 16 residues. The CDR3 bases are TGTGCCAGCAGCCCTAACCCGACAGGGGTGAGCACTGAAGCTTTCTTT. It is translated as CASSPNPTGVSTEAFF. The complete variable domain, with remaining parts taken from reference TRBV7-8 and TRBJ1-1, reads GAGVSQSPRYKVAKRGQDVALRCDPISGHVSLFWYQQALGQGPEFLTYFQNEAQLDKSGLPSDRFFAERPEGSVSTLKIQRTQQEDSAVYLCASSPNPTGVSTEAFFGQGTRLTVV.

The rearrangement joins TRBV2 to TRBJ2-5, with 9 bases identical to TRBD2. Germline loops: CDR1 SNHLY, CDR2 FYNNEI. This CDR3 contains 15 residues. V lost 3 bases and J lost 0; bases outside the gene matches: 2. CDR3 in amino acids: CASSETSGNQETQYF. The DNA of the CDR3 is TGTGCCAGCAGTGAGACTAGCGGAAACCAAGAGACCCAGTACTTC.

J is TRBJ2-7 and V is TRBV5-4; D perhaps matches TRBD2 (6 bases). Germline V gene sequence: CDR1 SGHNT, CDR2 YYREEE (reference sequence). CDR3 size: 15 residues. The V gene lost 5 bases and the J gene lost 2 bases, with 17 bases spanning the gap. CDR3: CASSLPGVMTYEQYF. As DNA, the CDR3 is TGTGCCAGCAGTTTACCGGGGGTCATGACCTACGAGCAGTACTTC. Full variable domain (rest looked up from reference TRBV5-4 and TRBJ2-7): ETGVTQSPTHLIKTRGQQVTLRCSSQSGHNTVSWYQQALGQGPQFIFQYYREEENGRGNFPPRFSGLQFPNYSSELNVNALELDDSALYLCASSLPGVMTYEQYFGPGTRLTVT.

The CDR3 sequence: CASSEQYANTGELFF. The DNA for the CDR3 is TGTGCCAGCAGTGAACAGTACGCGAACACCGGGGAGCTGTTTTTT. The chain links TRBV25-1 to TRBJ2-2; D unresolved. The germline CDR1 and CDR2 sequences are MGHDK and SYGVNS. This CDR3 has 15 residues. The V end lost 2 bases, the J end lost 0 bases, and 7 bases lay between the germline ends. The variable domain in full, with the rest retrieved from reference TRBV25-1 and TRBJ2-2, is EADIYQTPRYLVIGTGKKITLECSQTMGHDKMYWYQQDPGMELHLIHYSYGVNSTEKGDLSSESTVSRIRTEHFPLTLESARPSHTSQYLCASSEQYANTGELFFGEGSRLTVL.

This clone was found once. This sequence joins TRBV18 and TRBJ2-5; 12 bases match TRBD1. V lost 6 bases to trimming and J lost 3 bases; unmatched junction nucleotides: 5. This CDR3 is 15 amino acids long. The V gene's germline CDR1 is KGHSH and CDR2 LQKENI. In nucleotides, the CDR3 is TGTGCCAGCTCCCCCGGGACAGGGGGCAAAGAGACCCAGTACTTC. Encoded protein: CASSPGTGGKETQYF.

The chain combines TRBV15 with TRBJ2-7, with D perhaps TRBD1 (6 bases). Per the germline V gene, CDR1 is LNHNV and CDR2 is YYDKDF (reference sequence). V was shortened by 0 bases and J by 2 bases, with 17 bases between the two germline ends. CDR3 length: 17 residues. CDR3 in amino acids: CATSRDGTGWRPYEQYF. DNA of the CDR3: TGTGCCACCAGCAGAGATGGTACAGGGTGGAGGCCCTACGAGCAGTACTTC.

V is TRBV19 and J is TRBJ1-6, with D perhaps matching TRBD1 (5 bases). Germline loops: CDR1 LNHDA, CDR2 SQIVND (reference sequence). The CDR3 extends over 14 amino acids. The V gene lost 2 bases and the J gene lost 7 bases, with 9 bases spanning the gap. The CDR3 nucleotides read TGTGCCAGTAGTATAAGGGGAGGCAATTCACCCCTCCACTTT. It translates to CASSIRGGNSPLHF.

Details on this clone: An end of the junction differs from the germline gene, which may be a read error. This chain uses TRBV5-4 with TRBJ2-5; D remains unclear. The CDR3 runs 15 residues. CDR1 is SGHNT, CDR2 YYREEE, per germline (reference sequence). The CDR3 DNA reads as TGTGCCACCAGCAGGCCGTTGGGCCGACAAGAGACCCAGTACTTC. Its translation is CATSRPLGRQETQYF.

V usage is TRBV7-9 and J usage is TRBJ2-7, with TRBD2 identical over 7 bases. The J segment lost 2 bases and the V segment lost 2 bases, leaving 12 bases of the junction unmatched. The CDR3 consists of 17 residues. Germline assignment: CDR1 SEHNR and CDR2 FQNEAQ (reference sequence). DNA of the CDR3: TGTGCCAGCAGCTTAAGGGGAGGGACTCCCGCCCCCTACGAGCAGTACTTC. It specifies CASSLRGGTPAPYEQYF.

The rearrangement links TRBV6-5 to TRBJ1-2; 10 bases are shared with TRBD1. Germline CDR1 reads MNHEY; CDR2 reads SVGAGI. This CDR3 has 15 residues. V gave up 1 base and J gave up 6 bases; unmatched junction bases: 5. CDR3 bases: TGTGCCAGCAGTTACTGGACAGGGGGACCAGATGGCTACACCTTC. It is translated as CASSYWTGGPDGYTF.

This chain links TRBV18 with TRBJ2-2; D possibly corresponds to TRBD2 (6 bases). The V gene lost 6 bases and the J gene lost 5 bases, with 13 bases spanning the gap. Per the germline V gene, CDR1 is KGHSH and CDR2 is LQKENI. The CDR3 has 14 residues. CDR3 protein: CASSPRRGTGELFF. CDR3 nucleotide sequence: TGTGCCAGCTCCCCGAGGAGGGGTACCGGGGAGCTGTTTTTT.

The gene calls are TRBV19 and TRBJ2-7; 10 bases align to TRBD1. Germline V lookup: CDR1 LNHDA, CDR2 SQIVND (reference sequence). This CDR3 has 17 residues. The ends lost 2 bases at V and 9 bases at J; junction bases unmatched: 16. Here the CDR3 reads CASSITAFRDRGGRQYF. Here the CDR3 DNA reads TGTGCCAGTAGTATAACGGCATTTCGGGACAGGGGTGGCCGGCAGTACTTC.